The 14 T cell receptor beta chains below all came from one sample that was sequenced in a study of control samples from healthy donors and cancer patients. Assay used: immunoSEQ multiplex PCR; TCRdb lists only in-frame clones, some missing. The data contain tens of thousands of clones, about 88% of them singletons. The sequenced sample consisted of blood. The source of these receptors is a woman in her fifties or sixties in good health.

CDR3 DNA: TGTGCCAGCAGCTCCAGGCCGAAACAGGGCGGGGGTGAGCAGTTCTTC. Its translation is CASSSRPKQGGGEQFF. The chain employs TRBV7-8 and TRBJ2-1; tentatively, D is TRBD2 (7 bases). V was trimmed by 4 bases and J by 9 bases, leaving 22 bases between them. The CDR3 runs 16 residues. CDR1 is SGHVS, CDR2 FQNEAQ, per germline.

The CDR3 DNA reads TGTGCCAGCAGTTTACGGGCAGGGGCGAGCAATCAGCCCCAGCATTTT. Protein product: CASSLRAGASNQPQHF. V and J are TRBV27 and TRBJ1-5; D might be TRBD1 (6 bases). The CDR3 consists of 16 residues. V was shortened by 2 bases and J by 1 base, with 12 bases between the two germline ends. Germline CDR1 and CDR2: MNHEY and SMNVEV (reference sequence).

CDR3: CASRSDRGAAFF. As DNA, the CDR3 is TGTGCCAGCAGGTCCGACAGGGGGGCGGCTTTCTTT. The chain recombines TRBV7-9 with TRBJ1-1; the match to TRBD1 covers 9 bases. The CDR3 runs to 12 residues. The ends lost 6 bases at V and 11 bases at J; junction bases unmatched: 7. Germline V CDR1 and CDR2: SEHNR, FQNEAQ (reference sequence).

The chain links TRBV28 to TRBJ2-2; 8 positions match TRBD1. Trimming removed 2 bases from V and 7 bases from J; junction bases left unmatched: 0. Germline-derived CDR1 and CDR2 are MDHEN and SYDVKM. The CDR3 spans 13 residues. CDR3 in amino acids: CASSLGQGGELFF. The CDR3 DNA is TGTGCCAGCAGTTTAGGACAGGGCGGGGAGCTGTTTTTT.

The chain recombines TRBV2 with TRBJ1-3, with D possibly matching TRBD1 (5 bases). CDR1 is SNHLY and CDR2 is FYNNEI in the germline V gene. The CDR3 length is 16 residues. V gave up 1 base and J gave up 4 bases, with 14 bases separating them. The CDR3, as DNA: TGTGCCAGCAGTGAAGGGGGGGGACTATCGGGAAACACCATATATTTT. This gives the protein CASSEGGGLSGNTIYF.

This clone appeared a single time. The chain employs TRBV5-1 and TRBJ1-1, with no clear D. The V end was cut by 4 bases, the J end by 2 bases, with 9 bases between. This CDR3 is built from 13 residues. The V gene's germline CDR1 is SGHRS and CDR2 YFSETQ. CDR3: CASSLGVNTEAFF. For the CDR3, the DNA is TGCGCCAGCAGCCTCGGGGTCAACACTGAAGCTTTCTTT.

This chain joins TRBV2 and TRBJ1-1, with D uncertain. The CDR3 is made up of 11 amino acids. The germline V gene has CDR1 SNHLY and CDR2 FYNNEI. V lost 4 bases to trimming and J lost 7 bases, with 7 bases between them. The CDR3 reads CASSVDVEAFF. For the CDR3, the DNA is TGTGCCAGCAGTGTAGACGTTGAAGCTTTCTTT.

This chain uses TRBV5-1 with TRBJ2-7; 10 bases line up with TRBD1. The CDR3 consists of 15 residues. The V and J ends lost 3 bases and 6 bases, in that order; junction bases with no gene match: 9. Looked up from germline, CDR1 is SGHRS and CDR2 is YFSETQ. CDR3 loop: CASSSGQGFLSEQYF. The CDR3 DNA follows: TGCGCCAGCAGCTCGGGACAGGGGTTTCTCTCCGAGCAGTACTTC.

The rearrangement joins TRBV5-1 to TRBJ2-7, with TRBD1 matching 12 bases. The length of the CDR3 is 15 residues. CDR1 SGHRS and CDR2 YFSETQ come from the germline V gene. After removal of 2 bases from V and 4 bases from J, the junction contained 4 bases not matched to a gene. The CDR3 sequence is CASSLGDRGPYEQYF. As DNA, the CDR3 is TGCGCCAGCAGCTTAGGGGACAGGGGGCCGTACGAGCAGTACTTC.

In its sample, this clone was seen a few times. The V call is TRBV12-3 or TRBV12-4, the J call TRBJ2-3, with D perhaps given as TRBD1 or TRBD2 (6 bases each). V dropped 2 bases and J dropped 15 bases, with 15 bases sitting between them. This CDR3 is built from 12 residues. The CDR3 here is CASSLWGASAYF. The CDR3 nucleotides are TGTGCCAGCAGTTTATGGGGGGCTAGCGCCTATTTT.

V and J are TRBV30 and TRBJ1-1; D not certain. This CDR3 is built from 12 residues. V was clipped by 1 base and J by 10 bases, with 13 bases between them. CDR1 and CDR2 from the germline V gene are GTSNPN and SVGIG (reference sequence). CDR3 nucleotide sequence: TGTGCCTGGAGTGGAGGAGGGTTTGCAGCTTTCTTT. Encoded protein: CAWSGGGFAAFF.

The chain uses TRBV6-1 and TRBJ1-6, with a possible D match to TRBD1 (5 bases). The V and J ends lost 3 bases and 4 bases respectively, with 7 bases between them. The CDR3 has 14 amino acids. Germline loops: CDR1 MNHNS, CDR2 SASEGT. The CDR3 nucleotides read TGTGCCAGCAGTGACAGGGTTTATAATTCACCCCTCCACTTT. The encoded protein is CASSDRVYNSPLHF.

This clone came up once. The genes are TRBV12-3 or TRBV12-4 and TRBJ2-7; TRBD2 is a possible D gene (5 bases). V lost 5 bases and J lost 0, with 8 bases in between. This CDR3 region has 13 residues. The CDR3 DNA is TGTGCCAGCAGTCCGGGGAACTCCTACGAGCAGTACTTC. Amino acids: CASSPGNSYEQYF.

The CDR3 DNA sequence: TGTGCCAGCAGCCAAGATTGGTCATGGGGGAGAGGAAACACCATATATTTT. It encodes CASSQDWSWGRGNTIYF. This rearrangement joins TRBV14 to TRBJ1-3; D is perhaps TRBD1 (5 bases). Germline assignment: CDR1 SGHDN and CDR2 FVKESK. Trimming shortened V by 0 bases and J by 4 bases, and 16 bases separated the two germline ends. This CDR3 spans 17 amino acids.